These 20 T cell receptor beta chains came from one sample sequenced in a study of OX40 agonist ivuxolimab in advanced cancers. Sequencing used immunoSEQ multiplex PCR; TCRdb keeps in-frame clones, though not all of them. The table lists tens of thousands of clones, roughly 90% of them singletons, with approximately 35% in the top ten. Here the sequenced sample was CD4+ or CD8+ T cells sorted from blood, taken in a trial of the OX40 agonist ivuxolimab. The receptor source for this set is an adult with an advanced solid tumor such as melanoma, head and neck, liver or kidney cancer.

The V call is TRBV19, the J call TRBJ2-2; D may match TRBD1 or TRBD2 (5 bases each). Per germline, CDR1 LNHDA and CDR2 SQIVND (reference sequence). The CDR3 runs to 13 residues. V lost 6 bases, J lost 4 bases, and 9 bases lay in between. DNA of the CDR3: TGTGCCAGTAGCAGGGACGGCACCGGGGAGCTGTTTTTT. This translates into CASSRDGTGELFF.

This rearrangement joins TRBV27 to TRBJ2-7; the D gene is possibly TRBD1 (7 bases). The CDR3 extends over 15 amino acids. The ends were cut back, 3 bases at V and 4 bases at J, with 16 bases in the middle. The germline gives CDR1 MNHEY, CDR2 SMNVEV (reference sequence). The CDR3 reads CASSFGAGQIYEQYF. For the CDR3, the DNA is TGTGCCAGCAGTTTTGGCGCGGGACAGATTTACGAGCAGTACTTC.

The CDR3 protein is CATHRGGHRPQHF. DNA of the CDR3: TGTGCCACCCACCGGGGGGGCCATCGGCCCCAGCATTTT. The V gene is TRBV27, the J gene TRBJ1-5; perhaps TRBD1 as D (6 bases). The CDR3 spans 13 residues. V lost 10 bases and J 9 bases, leaving 19 bases between the germline ends. CDR1 is MNHEY and CDR2 is SMNVEV in the germline V gene (reference sequence).

The chain joins TRBV7-9 to TRBJ1-5; D is possibly TRBD1 (5 bases). This CDR3 has 14 residues. Germline V gives CDR1 SEHNR, CDR2 FQNEAQ (reference sequence). V lost 3 bases to trimming and J lost 6 bases, with 12 bases between them. This CDR3 reads CASSLDGGGQPQHF. The CDR3 DNA reads as TGTGCCAGCAGCTTGGACGGGGGGGGTCAGCCCCAGCATTTT.

V is TRBV7-2 and J is TRBJ2-7; D gene ambiguous. Germline values: CDR1 SGHTA, CDR2 FQGNSA. V shed 1 base and J shed 2 bases, with 12 bases lying between them. This CDR3 is 15 amino acids long. The CDR3 is CASSLELGSPYEQYF. CDR3 nucleotides: TGTGCCAGCAGCTTAGAGTTGGGCAGCCCCTACGAGCAGTACTTC.

CDR3 sequence (DNA): TGTGCCAGCACCGCGGGCTCACAATACGAGCAGTACTTC. This sequence encodes CASTAGSQYEQYF. The rearrangement links TRBV7-8 to TRBJ2-7, with a possible D match to TRBD2 (5 bases). V lost 7 bases and J 4 bases, leaving 14 bases between the germline ends. The CDR3 loop spans 13 amino acids. Germline V gene sequence: CDR1 SGHVS, CDR2 FQNEAQ.

The chain uses TRBV27 and TRBJ2-7; weak D call: TRBD1 (5 bases). Germline-derived CDR1 and CDR2 are MNHEY and SMNVEV (reference sequence). Trimming cost V 4 bases and J 2 bases, with 24 bases left between them. The CDR3 is made up of 18 amino acids. The CDR3 protein is CASSSYPSGRRSPYEQYF. The CDR3 DNA sequence: TGTGCCAGCAGTTCCTATCCGTCAGGGCGCCGTTCCCCCTACGAGCAGTACTTC.

The gene calls are TRBV6-1 and TRBJ2-5, with TRBD1 identical over 11 bases. Trimming at V came to 7 bases and at J to 4 bases, leaving 2 bases not matched to a gene. The germline CDR1 and CDR2 sequences are MNHNS and SASEGT. CDR3 length equals 13 residues. The CDR3 DNA is TGTGCCAGCAAGGACAGGGGGCTAGAGACCCAGTACTTC. Amino acid sequence: CASKDRGLETQYF.

The chain joins TRBV16 to TRBJ2-1; D is uncertain. Between the trimmed V and J ends, which lost 1 base and 8 bases, there was a span of 6 bases. This CDR3 region has 12 residues. Germline V CDR1 and CDR2: KGHSY, FQNENV. CDR3 protein: CASSQFADEQFF. Here the CDR3 DNA reads TGTGCCAGCAGCCAATTCGCGGATGAGCAGTTCTTC.

The CDR3 loop is CASSPWTSGSFDEQFF. The CDR3 DNA reads as TGTGCCAGCAGCCCGTGGACTAGCGGGAGTTTCGATGAGCAGTTCTTC. The V gene is TRBV11-3, the J gene TRBJ2-1; TRBD2 aligns across 13 bases. The CDR3 length is 16 residues. The V and J ends lost 5 bases and 8 bases, in that order; junction bases with no gene match: 9. Germline lookup yields CDR1 SGHNT and CDR2 YENEEA.

V and J are TRBV9 and TRBJ2-2; 7 nucleotides match TRBD2. CDR3 length equals 16 residues. With 4 bases clipped from V and 3 bases from J, the junction kept 9 bases outside the gene matches. The germline V gene has CDR1 SGDLS and CDR2 YYNGEE. In nucleotides, the CDR3 is TGTGCCAGCAGCTCAGAGGGAGGGGCGGACACCGGGGAGCTGTTTTTT. Its translation is CASSSEGGADTGELFF.

The chain is built from TRBV6-7 and TRBJ2-1; 11 bases are a match to TRBD2. TRBV6-7 is flagged as an ORF with uncertain function. With 11 bases clipped from V and 0 bases from J, the junction kept 6 bases outside the gene matches. This CDR3 comprises 15 residues. The CDR3 reads CAEIAGGSSYNEQFF. The CDR3 DNA is TGTGCCGAAATAGCGGGAGGGAGCTCCTACAATGAGCAGTTCTTC.

The chain uses TRBV14 and TRBJ1-2; perhaps TRBD1 as D (5 bases). V lost 4 bases, J lost 4 bases, and 22 bases lay in between. The CDR3 contains 17 residues. Germline V gives CDR1 SGHDN, CDR2 FVKESK. The CDR3 reads CASSPRIGGGSFYGYTF. The CDR3 nucleotides are TGTGCCAGCAGCCCCCGGATCGGGGGAGGGTCTTTCTATGGCTACACCTTC.

The rearrangement uses TRBV28 and TRBJ2-2, with 10 bases aligning to TRBD2. Germline V CDR1 and CDR2: MDHEN, SYDVKM. The V segment lost 2 bases and the J segment 8 bases; nucleotides outside the gene matches: 5. The CDR3 runs 15 residues. CDR3 sequence reads: CASSLSGRAPGELFF. The CDR3 nucleotides are TGTGCCAGCAGTTTAAGCGGGAGGGCGCCTGGGGAGCTGTTTTTT.

J is TRBJ2-7 and V is TRBV25-1; 10 positions agree with TRBD1. The V gene end was trimmed by 4 bases and the J gene end by 6 bases; junction bases not matched to a gene: 9. The CDR3 is made up of 15 amino acids. Germline V gives CDR1 MGHDK, CDR2 SYGVNS. CDR3 protein: CASSGPGDRGCEQYF. DNA of the CDR3: TGTGCCAGCAGTGGGCCCGGGGACAGGGGCTGCGAGCAGTACTTC.

This clone was found once. This sequence joins TRBV19 and TRBJ2-5; D unclear. Per germline, CDR1 LNHDA and CDR2 SQIVND (reference sequence). V dropped 5 bases and J dropped 4 bases, with 11 bases sitting between them. CDR3 length: 13 residues. CDR3 sequence: CASSFGSGETQYF. The DNA for the CDR3 is TGTGCCAGTAGTTTCGGATCAGGAGAGACCCAGTACTTC.

This clone has just a few counts. V usage is TRBV27 and J usage is TRBJ2-7; possible D gene TRBD1, 5 bases. Germline CDR1 MNHEY, CDR2 SMNVEV (reference sequence). This CDR3 spans 14 amino acids. The germline V and J ends were trimmed by 3 bases and 3 bases, with 12 bases remaining between them. CDR3 sequence (DNA): TGTGCCAGCAGTTTCCAGGGTTTAAGCTACGAGCAGTACTTC. Translation: CASSFQGLSYEQYF.

The chain joins TRBV6-5 to TRBJ2-1, with unresolved D. V was shortened by 4 bases and J by 2 bases, with 15 bases between the two germline ends. From germline, CDR1 is MNHEY and CDR2 SVGAGI. The CDR3 sequence is 16 residues long. Written as DNA, the CDR3 is TGTGCCAGCAGTTCCTACCCGGACGGCCCCTACAATGAGCAGTTCTTC. Translated, it gives CASSSYPDGPYNEQFF.

This clone rates as medium-sized. The rearrangement joins TRBV12-5 to TRBJ2-1; the D gene is possibly TRBD1 (6 bases). This CDR3 contains 14 residues. V was pared by 1 base and J by 8 bases, with 12 bases between. Looked up from germline, CDR1 is LGHNT and CDR2 is FRNRAP. The DNA of the CDR3 is TGTGCTAGTGGTTTGGCGGACAGTATCCATGAGCAGTTCTTC. This sequence encodes CASGLADSIHEQFF.

The CDR3 nucleotides read TGTGCCAGCAGCCCGCCAGCAGGGGACTGGGTTAATGAAAAACTGTTTTTT. It yields the protein CASSPPAGDWVNEKLFF. V gene TRBV7-9 combines with J gene TRBJ1-4; weak D call: TRBD1 (6 bases). Germline loops: CDR1 SEHNR, CDR2 FQNEAQ (reference sequence). Trimming stripped 5 bases from V and 4 bases from J, with 20 bases between. CDR3 length: 17 residues.